These 24 T cell receptor beta chains originate from one sample sequenced in a study of blood T cell repertoires in COVID-19. Produced via immunoSEQ multiplex PCR; TCRdb's table is partial and in-frame only. The sample holds 100,000 or so clones, 80% to 85% seen once. The sequencing sample was made of peripheral blood. The source is a man older than 75 with acute or convalescent COVID-19.

V gene TRBV7-9 combines with J gene TRBJ1-2, with TRBD1 identical over 7 bases. The length of the CDR3 is 13 residues. CDR1 and CDR2 from the germline V gene are SEHNR and FQNEAQ (reference sequence). V lost 5 bases and J lost 6; bases outside the gene matches: 6. CDR3 sequence reads: CASSPSGQDGYTF. Written as DNA, the CDR3 is TGTGCCAGCAGCCCTTCAGGACAGGATGGCTACACCTTC.

The V and J genes are TRBV30 and TRBJ1-1; D not certain. CDR3 length equals 13 residues. V was pared by 2 bases and J by 1 base, with 8 bases between. Per germline, CDR1 GTSNPN and CDR2 SVGIG (reference sequence). In nucleotides, the CDR3 is TGTGCCTGGAGTCGTAGCCGGAACACTGAAGCTTTCTTT. Translation gives CAWSRSRNTEAFF.

The gene calls are TRBV5-4 and TRBJ2-5, with 9 positions matching TRBD2. Per the germline V gene, CDR1 is SGHNT and CDR2 is YYREEE (reference sequence). Trimming cost V 1 base and J 3 bases; bases outside gene matches: 4. CDR3 length equals 15 residues. The CDR3, as DNA: TGTGCCAGCAGCTTGAGCGTAGCGGGGGAAGAGACCCAGTACTTC. Amino acids: CASSLSVAGEETQYF. The full variable domain, its missing parts supplied by reference TRBV5-4 and TRBJ2-5, is ETGVTQSPTHLIKTRGQQVTLRCSSQSGHNTVSWYQQALGQGPQFIFQYYREEENGRGNFPPRFSGLQFPNYSSELNVNALELDDSALYLCASSLSVAGEETQYFGPGTRLLVL.

The rearrangement joins TRBV5-6 to TRBJ2-6, with a possible D match to TRBD2 (6 bases). Trimming stripped 1 base from V and 0 bases from J, with 11 bases between. The CDR3 covers 17 residues. Germline assignment: CDR1 SGHDT and CDR2 YYEEEE. CDR3 region: CASSLTGLSSGANVLTF. CDR3 nucleotide sequence: TGTGCCAGCAGCTTGACGGGACTCAGCTCTGGGGCCAACGTCCTGACTTTC.

V is TRBV6-5 and J is TRBJ2-1; TRBD2 agrees at 11 bases. The CDR3 consists of 15 residues. CDR1 is MNHEY and CDR2 is SVGAGI in the germline V gene. V trimming: 6 bases; J trimming: 4 bases; junction bases outside the gene matches: 5. In DNA form, the CDR3 reads TGTGCCAGCAGCTCCGGGACTAGCGGATACAATGAGCAGTTCTTC. Its translation: CASSSGTSGYNEQFF.

This chain links TRBV6-1 with TRBJ2-7; tentative D call: TRBD2 (5 bases). CDR3 size: 16 residues. The germline gives CDR1 MNHNS, CDR2 SASEGT. With 4 bases removed from V and 3 bases from J, the gap between germline ends came to 19 bases. The CDR3 loop is CASSGSGSSQYYEQYF. The CDR3 DNA sequence: TGTGCCAGCAGTGGATCTGGGAGTAGCCAATACTACGAGCAGTACTTC.

The table lists this clone with a few counts. The chain combines TRBV10-3 with TRBJ2-7; D gene ambiguous. Trimming left V 4 bases short and J 7 bases short, with 8 bases between. Germline assignment: CDR1 ENHRY and CDR2 SYGVKD. CDR3 size: 11 residues. Here the CDR3 DNA reads TGTGCCATCAGTGCTATGAGGGAGCAGTACTTC. It encodes CAISAMREQYF.

This chain uses TRBV19 with TRBJ1-1; TRBD1 matches at 7 bases. Germline assignment: CDR1 LNHDA and CDR2 SQIVND (reference sequence). V shed 7 bases, J shed 0 bases, and the junction held 8 bases outside the gene matches. This CDR3 has 15 residues. CDR3 sequence: CASKVNRGMNTEAFF. The CDR3 DNA reads as TGTGCCAGTAAGGTTAACAGGGGCATGAACACTGAAGCTTTCTTT.

The rearrangement links TRBV10-3 to TRBJ1-2, with a possible D match to TRBD1 (6 bases). The CDR3 totals 15 residues. Looked up from germline, CDR1 is ENHRY and CDR2 is SYGVKD. V was shortened by 5 bases and J by 0 bases, with 13 bases between the two germline ends. The CDR3 DNA sequence: TGTGCCATCAGTCAAACAGGGACGACTAACTATGGCTACACCTTC. Protein: CAISQTGTTNYGYTF.

The chain combines TRBV6-6 with TRBJ2-7; possible D gene TRBD1, 6 bases. V lost 10 bases, J lost 3 bases, and 16 bases lay in between. CDR1 and CDR2 from the germline V gene are MNHNY and SVGAGI (reference sequence). The CDR3 has 13 residues. In DNA, the CDR3 is TGTGCCACGATAGGGACAATACACTACGAGCAGTACTTC. It encodes CATIGTIHYEQYF.

This clone came up many times. The genes are TRBV2 and TRBJ1-1, with D hard to call. Trimming pared 6 bases from V and 1 base from J, leaving 9 bases between. Germline V gene data show CDR1 as SNHLY and CDR2 as FYNNEI. This CDR3 has 13 amino acids. In DNA form, the CDR3 reads TGTGCCAGCAGACTCGATGGGAACACTGAAGCTTTCTTT. Its translation: CASRLDGNTEAFF.

This clone has just a few counts. The chain employs TRBV15 and TRBJ1-2; weak D call: TRBD1 (5 bases). Deletions cut 2 bases from V and 5 bases from J, with 18 bases between. This CDR3 has 16 residues. Germline-derived CDR1 and CDR2 are LNHNV and YYDKDF (reference sequence). The CDR3, as DNA: TGTGCCACCAGCAGACACCCCTTGACAGCCACTTATGGCTACACCTTC. Protein product: CATSRHPLTATYGYTF.

The genes are TRBV15 and TRBJ2-3, with D maybe TRBD1 (6 bases). V shed 1 base and J shed 4 bases, with 12 bases lying between them. This CDR3 has 15 residues. Germline CDR1 reads LNHNV; CDR2 reads YYDKDF (reference sequence). The CDR3 sequence is CATSRVGQPADTQYF. As DNA, the CDR3 is TGTGCCACCAGCAGAGTAGGACAGCCGGCAGATACGCAGTATTTT.

The count of this clone is one. Written as DNA, the CDR3 is TGTGCCAGCTTCGACAGAAATAACAATGAGCAGTTCTTC. Protein sequence: CASFDRNNNEQFF. The V call is TRBV28, the J call TRBJ2-1, with D tentatively TRBD1 (5 bases). This CDR3 is built from 13 residues. Trimming removed 8 bases at V and 5 bases at J, with 13 bases between. The germline CDR1 and CDR2 sequences are MDHEN and SYDVKM.

V and J are TRBV19 and TRBJ2-3; 12 bases are a match to TRBD1. Germline V gene sequence: CDR1 LNHDA, CDR2 SQIVND (reference sequence). CDR3 size: 17 residues. V dropped 7 bases and J dropped 1; count of bases not matched to a gene: 9. The CDR3 is CASIEGTGGVGTDTQYF. The CDR3 DNA is TGTGCCAGTATTGAAGGGACAGGGGGCGTCGGCACAGATACGCAGTATTTT.

CDR3 region: CASSISKNTEAFF. The CDR3 DNA reads as TGTGCCAGCTCAATCTCTAAGAACACTGAAGCTTTCTTT. The genes are TRBV18 and TRBJ1-1, with no clear D. This CDR3 spans 13 amino acids. The V end lost 5 bases, the J end lost 1 base, and 8 bases lay between the germline ends. Per the germline V gene, CDR1 is KGHSH and CDR2 is LQKENI.

This clone has more than one count but fewer than ten. The genes are TRBV3-1 (or the pseudogene TRBV3-2) and TRBJ1-6, with 7 bases lining up with TRBD1. CDR3 size: 16 residues. CDR1 and CDR2 (germline): LGHDT, YNNKEL (reference sequence). After removal of 0 bases from V and 6 bases from J, the junction contained 5 bases not matched to a gene. The CDR3 DNA reads TGTGCCAGCAGCCAAGATCCCGGGACAGTTAATTCACCCCTCCACTTT. Amino acid sequence: CASSQDPGTVNSPLHF.

This chain joins TRBV28 and TRBJ2-1; 11 bases fit TRBD2. With V trimmed by 5 bases and J by 4 bases, 4 bases remained unmatched. CDR1 and CDR2 (germline): MDHEN, SYDVKM. The CDR3 covers 15 residues. The CDR3 DNA sequence: TGTGCCAGCAGTCGGACTAGCGGGTCTTACAATGAGCAGTTCTTC. Protein product: CASSRTSGSYNEQFF.

The genes are TRBV30 and TRBJ2-7; TRBD1 is a possible D gene (6 bases). The V end was cut by 3 bases, the J end by 4 bases, with 16 bases between. The CDR3 length is 14 residues. The V gene's germline CDR1 is GTSNPN and CDR2 SVGIG (reference sequence). The CDR3 is CAWRRQEYSYEQYF. In DNA form, the CDR3 reads TGTGCCTGGAGGCGACAGGAGTATTCGTACGAGCAGTACTTC.

The chain employs TRBV6-5 and TRBJ1-5; D is possibly TRBD1 (6 bases). Between the trimmed V and J ends, which lost 9 bases and 4 bases, there was a span of 16 bases. The CDR3 loop spans 14 amino acids. The germline V gene encodes CDR1 MNHEY and CDR2 SVGAGI. As DNA, the CDR3 is TGTGCCAGTAGGGCCACAGGGACAAATCAGCCCCAGCATTTT. Its translation: CASRATGTNQPQHF.

The V gene is TRBV28, the J gene TRBJ1-6; a weak D match, TRBD1 (6 bases). CDR3 size: 13 residues. Deletions cut 10 bases from V and 6 bases from J, with 13 bases between. The V gene's germline CDR1 is MDHEN and CDR2 SYDVKM. CDR3 sequence (DNA): TGTGCCACCCAGGACAGCGTTAATTCACCCCTCCACTTT. This gives the protein CATQDSVNSPLHF.

This clone was seen just once. This rearrangement joins TRBV19 to TRBJ1-1; D is unclear. The CDR3 spans 12 residues. The V and J ends lost 7 bases and 1 base respectively, with 7 bases between them. Germline V gives CDR1 LNHDA, CDR2 SQIVND (reference sequence). CDR3 residues: CASKWRNTEAFF. In DNA form, the CDR3 reads TGTGCCAGTAAGTGGAGGAACACTGAAGCTTTCTTT.

In this sample, this clone turned up once. The chain carries TRBV28 and TRBJ2-7; no firm D call. Germline CDR1 is MDHEN and CDR2 is SYDVKM. The CDR3 loop spans 13 amino acids. Deletions cut 5 bases from V and 0 bases from J, with 8 bases between. CDR3 coding DNA: TGTGCCAGCAGTGCGACATTCTCCTACGAGCAGTACTTC. It codes for CASSATFSYEQYF.

J is TRBJ2-3 and V is TRBV14; D is uncertain. The V and J ends lost 3 bases and 5 bases respectively, with 18 bases between them. Looked up from germline, CDR1 is SGHDN and CDR2 is FVKESK. The CDR3 contains 16 residues. CDR3 in DNA: TGTGCCAGCAGCCAGGGTGGCCTTAGGCGGAAAGATACGCAGTATTTT. Translation gives CASSQGGLRRKDTQYF.